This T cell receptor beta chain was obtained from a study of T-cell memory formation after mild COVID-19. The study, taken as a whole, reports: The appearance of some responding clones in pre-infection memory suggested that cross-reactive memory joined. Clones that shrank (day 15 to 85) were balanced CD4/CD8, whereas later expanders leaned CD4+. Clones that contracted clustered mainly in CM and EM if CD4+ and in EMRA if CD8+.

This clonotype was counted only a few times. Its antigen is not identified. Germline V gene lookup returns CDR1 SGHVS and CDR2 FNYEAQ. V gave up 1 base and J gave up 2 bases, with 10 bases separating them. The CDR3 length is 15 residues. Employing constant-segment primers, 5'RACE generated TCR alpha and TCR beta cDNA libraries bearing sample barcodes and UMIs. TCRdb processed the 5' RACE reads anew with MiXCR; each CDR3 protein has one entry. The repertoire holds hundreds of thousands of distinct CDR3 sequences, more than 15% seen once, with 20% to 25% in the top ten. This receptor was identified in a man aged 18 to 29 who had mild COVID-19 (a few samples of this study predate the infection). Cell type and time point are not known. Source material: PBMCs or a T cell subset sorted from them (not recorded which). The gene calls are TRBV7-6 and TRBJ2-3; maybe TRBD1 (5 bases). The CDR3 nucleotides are TGTGCCAGCAGCTTAGAGCAGGGCCCCACAGATACGCAGTATTTT. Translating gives CASSLEQGPTDTQYF.